This TCR beta chain was captured by sequencing in a study of blood T cell repertoires in COVID-19. As for the study in general: Acute and convalescent COVID-19 samples came from the United States, Italy and Spain. Sources were T cells, B-cell-depleted T cells, or PBMCs; the material itself was cDNA or gDNA.

Authors' methods: By means of reference gene primer amplification, nucleated cell counts were estimated. Some clones are missing from TCRdb's copy, which holds only in-frame ones; the method was immunoSEQ multiplex PCR. That table gives V, J and clone size, and the DNA gave D and trimming. The table lists approximately 74,000 clones, approximately 90% of them singletons. V gave up 2 bases and J gave up 7 bases; unmatched junction bases: 11. This CDR3 is 16 amino acids long. CDR1 MNHEY and CDR2 SVGAGI come from the germline V gene. The V and J genes are TRBV6-5 and TRBJ2-1; 7 bases align to TRBD1. The sample comprised peripheral blood. This clonotype originated in a woman aged 55-69 years with active COVID-19. The CDR3 here is CASSYRLATGMNEQFF. CDR3 DNA sequence: TGTGCCAGCAGTTACCGACTCGCGACAGGGATGAATGAGCAGTTCTTC.